This section outlines one T cell receptor beta chain sequence together with its context. Exclusion applied to patients with autoimmune disease history or systemic immunosuppression. The data were taken from a study of OX40 agonist ivuxolimab in advanced cancers. Study background: The group had a mean age of about 65 years, ranged from about 20 to 80, and was roughly 80% male.

The CDR3 consists of 12 residues. The V end lost 0 bases, the J end lost 6 bases, and 6 bases lay between the germline ends. In germline, CDR1 is SGDLS, CDR2 YYNGEE. Sequencing used immunoSEQ multiplex PCR; TCRdb keeps in-frame clones, though not all of them. In the table there are over 25,000 clones, approximately 85% of which are singletons. The TCR sequence derives from an adult with an advanced solid tumor such as melanoma, head and neck, liver or kidney cancer. The chain combines TRBV9 with TRBJ1-1; D unclear. The input for sequencing was CD4+ or CD8+ T cells sorted from blood, taken in a trial of the OX40 agonist ivuxolimab. CDR3 bases: TGTGCCAGCAGCGTAGGACTTTCTGAAGCTTTCTTT. Its translation: CASSVGLSEAFF.